Shown below are 5 T cell receptor beta chains from a single sample sequenced in a study of shared clonotypes between healthy human individuals. The protocol was immunoSEQ multiplex PCR, while the TCRdb copy is restricted to in-frame clones and leaves out a portion. Here the sample spans about half a million clones, approximately 78% being singletons. The sequencing input was PBMCs. The receptors here all came from a woman between 35 and 50 years old in good health. Some clones in this sample may be carry-over from other donors' samples.

This clone was detected only once. J is TRBJ2-1 and V is TRBV11-2; tentatively, D is TRBD2 (6 bases). This CDR3 has 16 residues. V was shortened by 4 bases and J by 2 bases, with 15 bases between the two germline ends. Germline V gives CDR1 SGHAT, CDR2 FQNNGV. CDR3 sequence: CASSSPLAPPYNEQFF. CDR3 sequence (DNA): TGTGCCAGCAGCTCCCCTCTAGCGCCCCCCTACAATGAGCAGTTCTTC.

V is TRBV18 and J is TRBJ2-2, with D perhaps matching TRBD1 (6 bases). Deletions cut 3 bases from V and 2 bases from J, with 13 bases between. The germline V gene encodes CDR1 KGHSH and CDR2 LQKENI. This CDR3 is built from 16 residues. Here the CDR3 DNA reads TGTGCCAGCTCACCCAGCAGGGGCGGAAACACCGGGGAGCTGTTTTTT. Protein: CASSPSRGGNTGELFF.

V is TRBV6-4 and J is TRBJ1-1; D not resolved. This CDR3 is built from 13 residues. CDR1 and CDR2 (germline): MRHNA, SNTAGT. Trimming cost V 4 bases and J 6 bases, with 12 bases left between them. The CDR3 coding sequence is TGTGCCAGCAGTGCCTACGGCCTTTCTGAAGCTTTCTTT. This translates into CASSAYGLSEAFF.

In its sample, this clone was seen many times. V and J are TRBV19 and TRBJ2-7, with TRBD1 matching 8 bases. Unmatched junction bases numbered 6, after V lost 5 bases and J lost 6 bases. Germline CDR1 reads LNHDA; CDR2 reads SQIVND (reference sequence). The CDR3 is 13 residues long. In DNA form, the CDR3 reads TGTGCCAGTAGTGCCGGACAGGGTCTCGAGCAGTACTTC. Protein sequence: CASSAGQGLEQYF.

This CDR3 reads CASSLRAVSRISSYNEQFF. The CDR3 DNA follows: TGTGCCAGCAGTTTAAGGGCAGTCTCACGTATAAGCTCCTACAATGAGCAGTTCTTC. The J gene is TRBJ2-1, the V gene TRBV28; no clear D gene. This CDR3 is 19 amino acids long. The germline CDR1 and CDR2 sequences are MDHEN and SYDVKM. Trimming left V 2 bases short and J 0 bases short, with 20 bases between.